This TCR beta chain was sequenced during a study of T cell changes during pregnancy in multiple sclerosis. Data came from immunoSEQ multiplex PCR; TCRdb stores just in-frame clones and leaves some out. The repertoire holds more than 55,000 clones, with roughly 94% as singletons. Looked up from germline, CDR1 is SGDLS and CDR2 is YYNGEE. V lost 4 bases and J lost 4, with 12 bases in between. This CDR3 spans 14 amino acids. V is TRBV9 and J is TRBJ1-5; D gene unclear. The origin of this receptor is a female donor with multiple sclerosis, enrolled in a pregnancy study. Sequenced here: CD8+ T cells from peripheral blood mononuclear cells, sampled in the third trimester of pregnancy. The DNA of the CDR3 is TGTGCCAGCAGCTTAACAGATCTTAATCAGCCCCAGCATTTT. Its translation: CASSLTDLNQPQHF.